This entry features one T cell receptor (beta chain) sequence. Its antigen is not known. Some clones are missing from TCRdb's copy, which holds only in-frame ones; the method was immunoSEQ multiplex PCR. The sample holds roughly 75,000 clones, 75% to 90% seen once. The CDR3 extends over 14 amino acids. Germline CDR1 and CDR2: SGDLS and YYNGEE. V was trimmed by 4 bases and J by 5 bases, leaving 16 bases between them. This sample stems from a study of identifying expanded T cells in peripheral blood. Study outcomes and limitations: Approximately 1.2 clones differed between technical replicates, versus about 15 and 19 over time.

The sample taken for sequencing was blood. This receptor was taken from a person aged 18 to 75 in good health. V is TRBV9 and J is TRBJ2-7; D gene unclear. The CDR3 DNA follows: TGTGCCAGCAGCCCCTCCAAGGGCCGGGACGAGCAGTACTTC. It is translated as CASSPSKGRDEQYF.